Each of the 17 T cell receptor beta chains below was sequenced from the same sample in a study of cytomegalovirus exposure and HLA in healthy donors. Amplification used 60 Vbeta primers and 13 Jbeta primers. Repertoires were generated with immunoSEQ multiplex PCR, while TCRdb's copy carries only in-frame clones and drops some. The sample holds about 150,000 clones; about 80% are singletons and the top ten take roughly 1.6%. Sequenced material: PBMCs. The receptors originated from a man between 40 and 49 years old in good health and CMV-seronegative.

The rearrangement uses TRBV5-6 and TRBJ2-7; 7 bases align to TRBD2. The CDR3 is 15 residues long. V gave up 4 bases and J gave up 2 bases; unmatched junction bases: 9. Germline values: CDR1 SGHDT, CDR2 YYEEEE. The CDR3 sequence: CASSRWASGPYEQYV. In DNA, the CDR3 is TGTGCCAGCAGCCGGTGGGCTAGCGGACCCTACGAGCAGTACGTC.

The chain recombines TRBV6-6 with TRBJ2-2, with D possibly matching TRBD2 (5 bases). V lost 5 bases, J lost 6 bases, and 7 bases lay in between. There are 12 residues in the CDR3. Per the germline V gene, CDR1 is MNHNY and CDR2 is SVGAGI (reference sequence). CDR3 amino acids: CASSLAPGELFF. Here the CDR3 DNA reads TGTGCCAGCAGTCTAGCTCCCGGGGAGCTGTTTTTT.

The rearrangement uses TRBV9 and TRBJ2-3; 8 bases fit TRBD2. V trimming: 7 bases; J trimming: 0 bases; junction bases outside the gene matches: 4. CDR1 is SGDLS and CDR2 is YYNGEE in the germline V gene. The CDR3 contains 14 residues. This chain's CDR3 is CASDPSGSTDTQYF. Written as DNA, the CDR3 is TGTGCCAGCGACCCTAGCGGGAGCACAGATACGCAGTATTTT.

The chain uses TRBV7-3 and TRBJ2-5; 7 nucleotides match TRBD2. The CDR3 runs 15 residues. The V and J ends lost 2 bases and 4 bases, in that order; junction bases with no gene match: 7. Germline-derived CDR1 and CDR2 are SGHTA and FQGTGA. The CDR3 reads CASSLGGGRRETQYF. CDR3 DNA sequence: TGTGCCAGCAGCTTAGGGGGGGGTCGGAGAGAGACCCAGTACTTC.

This clone was counted between two and nine times. This rearrangement joins TRBV30 to TRBJ2-7, with 8 bases that match TRBD1. The CDR3 consists of 15 residues. Germline lookup yields CDR1 GTSNPN and CDR2 SVGIG (reference sequence). The junction had 11 bases not matched to a gene; V was cut back by 5 bases and J by 2 bases. The CDR3 loop reads CAWGGYRGAPYEQYF. CDR3 coding DNA: TGTGCCTGGGGGGGTTACAGGGGGGCGCCCTACGAGCAGTACTTC.

The chain uses TRBV29-1 and TRBJ2-7, with 7 bases aligning to TRBD1. Germline lookup yields CDR1 SQVTM and CDR2 ANQGSEA. J was trimmed by 2 bases and V by 7 bases; bases with no gene match: 8. The CDR3 is 13 amino acids. The CDR3: CSAAGTDPYEQYF. CDR3 sequence (DNA): TGCAGCGCTGCCGGGACAGATCCCTACGAGCAGTACTTC.

This clone was seen a few times. The J gene is TRBJ2-2, the V gene TRBV28; the match to TRBD1 covers 7 bases. The germline CDR1 and CDR2 sequences are MDHEN and SYDVKM. The CDR3 covers 15 residues. J lost 4 bases, V lost 8 bases, and 10 bases had no gene match. The DNA for the CDR3 is TGTGCCAGCGGCTTGACAGGGTTCAGCACCGGGGAGCTGTTTTTT. Translation gives CASGLTGFSTGELFF.

The chain recombines TRBV30 with TRBJ2-2, with D uncertain. Trimming shortened V by 2 bases and J by 6 bases, and 7 bases separated the two germline ends. CDR3 length: 12 residues. The germline CDR1 and CDR2 sequences are GTSNPN and SVGIG (reference sequence). This chain's CDR3 is CAWSPVAGELFF. In nucleotides, the CDR3 is TGTGCCTGGAGTCCCGTCGCCGGGGAGCTGTTTTTT.

In its sample, this clone was seen many times. The chain couples TRBV18 to TRBJ2-3; the match to TRBD1 covers 7 bases. The CDR3 runs to 15 residues. The V gene end was trimmed by 5 bases and the J gene end by 4 bases; junction bases not matched to a gene: 9. The germline CDR1 and CDR2 sequences are KGHSH and LQKENI. The CDR3 DNA follows: TGTGCCAGCTCAGCTGGACAGGCAGGAGCAGATACGCAGTATTTT. It is translated as CASSAGQAGADTQYF.

The gene calls are TRBV27 and TRBJ2-4, with a tentative D call TRBD1 (8 bases). Per germline, CDR1 MNHEY and CDR2 SMNVEV (reference sequence). The CDR3 is 13 amino acids. Trimming cost V 5 bases and J 7 bases, with 12 bases left between them. The CDR3 nucleotides read TGTGCCAGCAGTGGACAGGGAGGGAACATTCAGTACTTC. This gives the protein CASSGQGGNIQYF.

The CDR3 nucleotides read TGTGCCAGCAGTTCCGGAGGTAAGCTAAACACTGAAGCTTTCTTT. Its translation: CASSSGGKLNTEAFF. This chain connects TRBV28 to TRBJ1-1; no definite D call. CDR1 is MDHEN and CDR2 is SYDVKM in the germline V gene. Trimming removed 4 bases at V and 2 bases at J, with 14 bases between. The CDR3 is 15 amino acids.

This sequence joins TRBV4-1 and TRBJ1-6, with TRBD1 as a possible D gene (5 bases). Germline CDR1 and CDR2: MGHRA and YSYEKL. The CDR3 has 16 residues. With 2 bases removed from V and 6 bases from J, the gap between germline ends came to 14 bases. The CDR3 DNA reads TGCGCCAGCAGCCAAATTAGCGGGGGAATTAATTCACCCCTCCACTTT. Residues: CASSQISGGINSPLHF.

The chain has TRBV11-3 and TRBJ2-1, with 10 bases lining up with TRBD2. Trimming cost V 2 bases and J 9 bases; bases outside gene matches: 4. Per germline, CDR1 SGHNT and CDR2 YENEEA. The CDR3 spans 14 residues. The CDR3, as DNA: TGTGCCAGCAGCTTAACTAGCGGGACTACTGAGCAGTTCTTC. This encodes CASSLTSGTTEQFF.

The rearrangement joins TRBV7-3 to TRBJ2-3; possible D gene TRBD1, 6 bases. From germline, CDR1 is SGHTA and CDR2 FQGTGA. The CDR3 runs 17 residues. V lost 5 bases and J 6 bases, leaving 24 bases between the germline ends. The CDR3: CASSQSRPGQPGDTQYF. CDR3 nucleotides: TGTGCCAGCAGCCAGTCCCGCCCAGGACAGCCCGGGGATACGCAGTATTTT.

CDR3 amino acids: CASSISGTEEQYF. The CDR3 DNA is TGTGCCAGTAGTATCTCGGGGACTGAGGAGCAGTACTTC. The V gene is TRBV19, the J gene TRBJ2-7, with D possibly matching TRBD2 (6 bases). The CDR3 extends over 13 amino acids. The V and J ends lost 3 bases and 7 bases respectively, with 13 bases between them. Germline V gene sequence: CDR1 LNHDA, CDR2 SQIVND (reference sequence).

V is TRBV18 and J is TRBJ1-1; D is possibly TRBD1 (6 bases). CDR3 length: 15 amino acids. V gave up 5 bases and J gave up 1 base, with 14 bases separating them. Germline-derived CDR1 and CDR2 are KGHSH and LQKENI. The CDR3 DNA follows: TGTGCCAGCTCATTATCCGGGACACCGAACACTGAAGCTTTCTTT. Translating gives CASSLSGTPNTEAFF.

V and J are TRBV27 and TRBJ2-3; TRBD2 agrees at 7 bases. The CDR3 runs to 15 residues. V was clipped by 2 bases and J by 1 base; unmatched bases: 3. CDR1 is MNHEY and CDR2 is SMNVEV in the germline V gene (reference sequence). The DNA for the CDR3 is TGTGCCAGCAGTTTAACTAGCGTTCGCACAGATACGCAGTATTTT. It yields the protein CASSLTSVRTDTQYF.